The T cell receptor (beta chain) described here comes from a study of T-cell reconstitution after alpha-beta-depleted transplantation in children (TCRdb year 2016). Turning to the overall study: Using TCR repertoire profiling, the study followed T-cell immune reconstitution in a quantitative way in children after TCRalphabeta/CD19-depleted allogeneic hematopoietic cell transplantation. The full study reports these points: The apparently early alphabetaT-cell count recovery about two months after transplant was reportedly dependent on only several hundred rapidly expanded clones derived from non-depleted graft cells. Hyperexpanded clone frequencies declined over subsequent months; after one year, T-cell counts and TCRbeta diversity were mostly attributed to newly produced T cells. In some patients, the high TCRbeta diversity seen at day 60 was put down to recipient T cells and intrathymic progenitors that had survived conditioning.

In the case of this clonotype: Its antigen has not been determined. Base qualities were left out, and no much larger clone turns up one base away.

The library was prepared using PCR. The sequencing machine was an Illumina HiSeq 2500. To normalize quantification of the TCRbeta repertoire, the TCR libraries were built with molecular barcoding that relied on unique molecular identifiers. The public reads were reanalyzed by TCRdb: fastp trimming at Q25, MiXCR alignment, in-frame beta chains only. Every entry covers one CDR3 protein and lists the most common genes and DNA from its rows. The sample records some 110,000 distinct CDR3 sequences, 10% of which are singletons. The ten most abundant clones make up about 34% of the sample. The intended sense of this specimen's treatment or condition label: allogeneic hematopoietic cell transplantation with graft depleted of TCRalphabeta T cells and CD19 B cells. The children who served as transplant recipients had been given grafts of TCRalphabeta/CD19-depleted allogeneic hematopoietic cells. Relative to germline, V is 6 bases shorter and J is 5 bases shorter, with 10 bases between their ends. The CDR3, from cysteine to phenylalanine, totals 11 residues. Only CDR3 DNA remains: 33 bases, in frame from the first base. The germline V gene specifies SQVTM as CDR1 and ANQGSEA as CDR2.

The chain employs TRBV29-1 and TRBJ2-5; the D gene cannot be named for sure. The clonotype was recovered from a boy between 2 and 10 years old with acute lymphoblastic leukemia, due to receive a stem cell transplant. The sample in question was PBMCs, obtained before TCRalphabeta/CD19-depleted stem cell transplant. This receptor carries the CDR3 CSVHGWETQYF. The sequenced DNA is TGCAGCGTCCACGGGTGGGAGACCCAGTACTTC.